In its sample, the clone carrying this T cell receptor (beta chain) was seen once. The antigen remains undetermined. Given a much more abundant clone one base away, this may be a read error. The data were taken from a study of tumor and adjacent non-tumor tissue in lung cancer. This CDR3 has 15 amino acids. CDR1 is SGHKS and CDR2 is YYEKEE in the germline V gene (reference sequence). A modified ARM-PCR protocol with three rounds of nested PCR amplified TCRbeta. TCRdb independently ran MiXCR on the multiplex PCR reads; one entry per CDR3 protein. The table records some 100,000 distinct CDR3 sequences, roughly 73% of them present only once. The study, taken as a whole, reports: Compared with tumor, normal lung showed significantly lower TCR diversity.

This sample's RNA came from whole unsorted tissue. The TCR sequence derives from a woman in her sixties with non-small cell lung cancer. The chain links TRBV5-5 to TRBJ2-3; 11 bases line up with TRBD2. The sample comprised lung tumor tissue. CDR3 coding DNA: TGTGCCAGCAGCCCCGGGACTAGCGGCACAGATATGCAGTATTTT. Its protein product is CASSPGTSGTDMQYF. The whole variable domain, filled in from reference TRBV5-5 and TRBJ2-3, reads DAGVTQSPTHLIKTRGQQVTLRCSPISGHKSVSWYQQVLGQGPQFIFQYYEKEERGRGNFPDRFSARQFPNYSSELNVNALLLGDSALYLCASSPGTSGTDMQYFGPGTRLTVL.